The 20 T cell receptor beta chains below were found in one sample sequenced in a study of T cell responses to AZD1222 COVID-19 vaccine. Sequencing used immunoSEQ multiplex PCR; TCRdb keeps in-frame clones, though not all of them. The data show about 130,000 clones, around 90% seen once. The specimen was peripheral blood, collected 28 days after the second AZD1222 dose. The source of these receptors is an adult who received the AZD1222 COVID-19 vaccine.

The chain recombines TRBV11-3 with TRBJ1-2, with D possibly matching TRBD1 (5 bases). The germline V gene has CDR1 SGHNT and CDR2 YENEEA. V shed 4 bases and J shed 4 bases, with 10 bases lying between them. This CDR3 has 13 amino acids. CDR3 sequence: CASSSAQGYGYTF. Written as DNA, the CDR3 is TGTGCCAGCAGCTCGGCCCAGGGCTATGGCTACACCTTC.

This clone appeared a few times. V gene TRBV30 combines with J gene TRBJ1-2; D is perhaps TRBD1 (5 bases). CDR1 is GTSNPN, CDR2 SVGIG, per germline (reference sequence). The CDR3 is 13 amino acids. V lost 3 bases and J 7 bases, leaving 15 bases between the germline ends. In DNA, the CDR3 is TGTGCCTGGAGGGGGCTGGGGCCGAGTGGCTACACCTTC. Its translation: CAWRGLGPSGYTF.

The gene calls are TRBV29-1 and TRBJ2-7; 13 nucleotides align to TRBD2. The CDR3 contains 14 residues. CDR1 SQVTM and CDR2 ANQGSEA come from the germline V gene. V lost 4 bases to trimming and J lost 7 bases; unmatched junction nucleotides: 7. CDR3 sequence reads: CSVVGLAGVWEQYF. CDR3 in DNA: TGCAGCGTTGTCGGACTAGCGGGAGTCTGGGAGCAGTACTTC.

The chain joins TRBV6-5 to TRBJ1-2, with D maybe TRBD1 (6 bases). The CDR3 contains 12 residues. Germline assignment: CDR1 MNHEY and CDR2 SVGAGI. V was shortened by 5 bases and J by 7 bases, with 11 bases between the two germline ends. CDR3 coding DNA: TGTGCCAGCAGTACGGAGGGGGTTGGCTACACCTTC. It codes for CASSTEGVGYTF.

Written as DNA, the CDR3 is TGCAGTGCTAGTTGGCGGGGGGGCCGAGAGACCCAGTACTTC. It encodes CSASWRGGRETQYF. The chain uses TRBV20-1 and TRBJ2-5; the match to TRBD2 covers 9 bases. CDR3 length: 14 amino acids. Per germline, CDR1 DFQATT and CDR2 SNEGSKA (reference sequence). J was trimmed by 4 bases and V by 3 bases; bases with no gene match: 6.

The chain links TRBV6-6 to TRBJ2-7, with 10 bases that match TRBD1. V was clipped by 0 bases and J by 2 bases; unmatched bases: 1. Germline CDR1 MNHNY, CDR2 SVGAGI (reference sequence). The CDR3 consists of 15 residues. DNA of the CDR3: TGTGCCAGCAGTTACTCGGGACAGGGGACCTACGAGCAGTACTTC. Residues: CASSYSGQGTYEQYF.

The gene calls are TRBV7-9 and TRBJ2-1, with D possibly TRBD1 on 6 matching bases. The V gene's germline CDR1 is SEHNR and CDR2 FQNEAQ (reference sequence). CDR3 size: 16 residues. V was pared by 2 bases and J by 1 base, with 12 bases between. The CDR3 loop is CASSLRGSGSYNEQFF. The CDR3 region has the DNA TGTGCCAGCAGCTTAAGGGGGAGTGGTTCCTACAATGAGCAGTTCTTC.

The CDR3 DNA reads as TGTGCCAGCAGCTTAGAGGGTCGTGGCAGGGGGTTGGACACTGAAGCTTTCTTT. Encoded protein: CASSLEGRGRGLDTEAFF. The J gene is TRBJ1-1, the V gene TRBV7-9; 7 bases map to TRBD1. The length of the CDR3 is 18 residues. The ends lost 1 base at V and 3 bases at J; junction bases unmatched: 14. Germline V gives CDR1 SEHNR, CDR2 FQNEAQ (reference sequence).

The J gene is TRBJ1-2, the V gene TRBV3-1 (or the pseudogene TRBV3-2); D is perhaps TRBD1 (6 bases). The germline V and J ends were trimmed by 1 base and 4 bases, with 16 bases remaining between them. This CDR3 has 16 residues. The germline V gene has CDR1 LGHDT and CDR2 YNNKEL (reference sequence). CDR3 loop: CASSQGTGSVGYGYTF. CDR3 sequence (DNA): TGTGCCAGCAGCCAAGGCACAGGGTCCGTTGGCTATGGCTACACCTTC.

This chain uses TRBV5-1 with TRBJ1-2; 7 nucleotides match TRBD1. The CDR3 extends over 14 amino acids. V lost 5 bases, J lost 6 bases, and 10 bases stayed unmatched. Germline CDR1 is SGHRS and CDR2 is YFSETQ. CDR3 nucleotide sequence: TGCGCCAGCAGACCTTCCCTACAGGGGCATGGCTACACCTTC. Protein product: CASRPSLQGHGYTF.

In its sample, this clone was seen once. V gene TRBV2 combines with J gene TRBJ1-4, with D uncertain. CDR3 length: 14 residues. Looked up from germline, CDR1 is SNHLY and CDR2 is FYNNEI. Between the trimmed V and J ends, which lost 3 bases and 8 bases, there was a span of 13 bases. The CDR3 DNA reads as TGTGCCAGCAGTGATTGGCCGAAAGGGGAAAAACTGTTTTTT. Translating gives CASSDWPKGEKLFF.

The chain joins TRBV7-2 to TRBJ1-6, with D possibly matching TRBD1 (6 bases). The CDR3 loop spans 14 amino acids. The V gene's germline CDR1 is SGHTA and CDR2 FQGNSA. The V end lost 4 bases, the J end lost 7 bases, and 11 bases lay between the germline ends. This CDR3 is CASSYYRENSPLHF. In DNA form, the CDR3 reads TGTGCCAGCAGCTATTACAGGGAGAATTCACCCCTCCACTTT.

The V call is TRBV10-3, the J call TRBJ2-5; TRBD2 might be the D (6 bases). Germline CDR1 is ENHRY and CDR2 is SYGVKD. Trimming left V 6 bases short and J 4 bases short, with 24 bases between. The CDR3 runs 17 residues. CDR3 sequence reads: CAIRSSLEGFGLETQYF. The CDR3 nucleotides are TGTGCCATCAGATCCTCGCTGGAGGGGTTTGGTCTAGAGACCCAGTACTTC.

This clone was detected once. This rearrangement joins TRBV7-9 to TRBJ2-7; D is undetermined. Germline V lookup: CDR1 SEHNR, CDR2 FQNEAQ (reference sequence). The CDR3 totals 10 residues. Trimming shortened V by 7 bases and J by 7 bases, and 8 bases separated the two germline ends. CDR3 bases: TGTGCCAGCACCAAACTTGAGCAGTACTTC. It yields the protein CASTKLEQYF.

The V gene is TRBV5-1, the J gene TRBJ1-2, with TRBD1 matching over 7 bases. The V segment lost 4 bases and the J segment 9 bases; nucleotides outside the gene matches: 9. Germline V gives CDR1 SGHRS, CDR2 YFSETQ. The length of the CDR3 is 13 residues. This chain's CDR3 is CASSTGTRGSYTF. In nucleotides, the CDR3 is TGCGCCAGCAGCACCGGGACCAGGGGGAGCTACACCTTC.

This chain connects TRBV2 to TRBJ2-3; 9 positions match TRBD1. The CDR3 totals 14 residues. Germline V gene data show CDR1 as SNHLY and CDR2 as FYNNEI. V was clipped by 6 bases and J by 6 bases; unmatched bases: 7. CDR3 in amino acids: CASSPDRGGDTQYF. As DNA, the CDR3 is TGTGCCAGCAGCCCGGACAGGGGTGGGGATACGCAGTATTTT.

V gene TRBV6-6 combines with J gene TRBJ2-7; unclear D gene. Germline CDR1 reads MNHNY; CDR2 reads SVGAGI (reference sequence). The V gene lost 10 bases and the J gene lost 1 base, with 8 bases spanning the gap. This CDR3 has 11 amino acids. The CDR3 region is CATQGSYEQYF. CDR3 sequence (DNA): TGTGCCACCCAAGGGTCCTACGAGCAGTACTTC.

The CDR3 DNA sequence: TGTGCCAGCTCACGGACAGAGAACACTGAAGCTTTCTTT. Translated, it gives CASSRTENTEAFF. V gene TRBV18 combines with J gene TRBJ1-1; D may be TRBD1 (6 bases). CDR1 is KGHSH and CDR2 is LQKENI in the germline V gene. V was cut by 4 bases and J by 1 base, with 7 bases left in between. This CDR3 region has 13 residues.

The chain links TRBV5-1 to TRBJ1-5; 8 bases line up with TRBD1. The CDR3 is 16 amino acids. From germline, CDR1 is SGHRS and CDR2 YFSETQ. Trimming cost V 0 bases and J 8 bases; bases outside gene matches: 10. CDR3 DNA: TGCGCCAGCAGCTTGGGGAACGGACAGGGTGAGGAGCCCCAGCATTTT. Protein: CASSLGNGQGEEPQHF.

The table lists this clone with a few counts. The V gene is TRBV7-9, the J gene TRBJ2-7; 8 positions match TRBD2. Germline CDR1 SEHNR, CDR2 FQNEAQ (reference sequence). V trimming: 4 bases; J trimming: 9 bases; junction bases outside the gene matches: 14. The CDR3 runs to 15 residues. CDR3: CASSSFAGGPQVQYF. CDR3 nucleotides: TGTGCCAGCAGCTCCTTTGCGGGAGGCCCGCAAGTGCAGTACTTC.